What follows are 28 T cell receptor beta chains derived from one specimen sequenced in a study of shared clonotypes between healthy human individuals. Measured with immunoSEQ multiplex PCR; TCRdb has only the in-frame clones, and not every one. The data show about 520,000 clones, around 80% seen once. Sequencing was done on a sample of PBMCs. Receptor source: a woman aged 40 to 55 in good health. Some clones in this sample may be carry-over from other donors' samples.

The rearrangement joins TRBV2 to TRBJ1-1, with a tentative D call TRBD1 (6 bases). V lost 6 bases and J 7 bases, leaving 15 bases between the germline ends. Germline values: CDR1 SNHLY, CDR2 FYNNEI. This CDR3 contains 13 residues. The CDR3 loop is CASSTDSFGEAFF. CDR3 DNA sequence: TGTGCCAGCAGCACGGACAGTTTCGGTGAAGCTTTCTTT. Drawing the rest from reference TRBV2 and TRBJ1-1, the complete variable domain is EPEVTQTPSHQVTQMGQEVILRCVPISNHLYFYWYRQILGQKVEFLVSFYNNEISEKSEIFDDQFSVERPDGSNFTLKIRSTKLEDSAMYFCASSTDSFGEAFFGQGTRLTVV.

The J gene is TRBJ1-1, the V gene TRBV6-1; D gene uncertain. The germline V and J ends were trimmed by 3 bases and 2 bases, with 7 bases remaining between them. Germline-derived CDR1 and CDR2 are MNHNS and SASEGT. The CDR3 is 13 amino acids. As DNA, the CDR3 is TGTGCCAGCAGTGACAGGAGAAACACTGAAGCTTTCTTT. Amino acid sequence: CASSDRRNTEAFF.

The gene calls are TRBV5-1 and TRBJ1-1, with D possibly matching TRBD1 (6 bases). V lost 4 bases, J lost 4 bases, and 14 bases lay in between. The CDR3 has 14 amino acids. From germline, CDR1 is SGHRS and CDR2 YFSETQ. CDR3 coding DNA: TGCGCCAGCAGCGCACAGGGCTACGGCACTGAAGCTTTCTTT. Residues: CASSAQGYGTEAFF.

This clone has a single count. The rearrangement uses TRBV27 and TRBJ2-7, with TRBD2 matching 10 bases. The CDR3 length is 14 residues. Germline V gene lookup returns CDR1 MNHEY and CDR2 SMNVEV (reference sequence). V lost 5 bases and J lost 5; bases outside the gene matches: 6. CDR3 region: CASSDLAGVNEQYF. The CDR3 bases are TGTGCCAGCAGTGATCTAGCGGGAGTCAACGAGCAGTACTTC.

With regard to this clone: This specimen includes other DNA sequences encoding the same CDR3. J is TRBJ1-2 and V is TRBV28; 10 bases map to TRBD1. With 5 bases clipped from V and 6 bases from J, the junction kept 12 bases outside the gene matches. The germline V gene has CDR1 MDHEN and CDR2 SYDVKM. This CDR3 region has 16 residues. In DNA form, the CDR3 reads TGTGCCAGCAGTCTGATTCCGGGACAGGGGCATCATGGCTACACCTTC. Translating it yields CASSLIPGQGHHGYTF.

Details on this clone: Distinct nucleotide sequences in the sample also encode this CDR3. The CDR3 DNA reads as TGTGCCAGCAGCTTTCAGGGAACAGATACGCAGTATTTT. This codes for CASSFQGTDTQYF. The genes are TRBV7-9 and TRBJ2-3; D may be TRBD1 (5 bases). Trimming removed 3 bases at V and 3 bases at J, with 7 bases between. The CDR3 runs to 13 residues. CDR1 and CDR2 (germline): SEHNR, FQNEAQ (reference sequence).

This chain uses TRBV27 with TRBJ2-2; D is unresolved. CDR1 and CDR2 (germline): MNHEY, SMNVEV (reference sequence). V shed 5 bases and J shed 6 bases, with 13 bases lying between them. The CDR3 has 14 residues. In nucleotides, the CDR3 is TGTGCCAGCAGTCCCCGAGTAGCCGCCGGGGAGCTGTTTTTT. Residues: CASSPRVAAGELFF.

The chain recombines TRBV27 with TRBJ2-2; no clear D. The CDR3 is made up of 12 amino acids. Per germline, CDR1 MNHEY and CDR2 SMNVEV (reference sequence). V was clipped by 8 bases and J by 2 bases, with 6 bases between them. The CDR3 sequence: CASQDNTGELFF. In DNA form, the CDR3 reads TGTGCCAGCCAGGACAACACCGGGGAGCTGTTTTTT.

The chain carries TRBV19 and TRBJ1-4; 8 positions match TRBD1. The V segment lost 6 bases and the J segment 4 bases; nucleotides outside the gene matches: 4. Germline values: CDR1 LNHDA, CDR2 SQIVND (reference sequence). This CDR3 has 14 amino acids. The CDR3 region is CASRGQAFNEKLFF. CDR3 nucleotide sequence: TGTGCCAGTAGGGGACAGGCGTTTAATGAAAAACTGTTTTTT.

This clone has only a few counts. This rearrangement joins TRBV4-2 to TRBJ1-5; the D gene is possibly TRBD1 (6 bases). The V gene's germline CDR1 is LGHNA and CDR2 YNFKEQ. This CDR3 contains 14 residues. V was shortened by 1 base and J by 4 bases, with 8 bases between the two germline ends. The CDR3 reads CASSQGQENQPQHF. The CDR3 nucleotides are TGTGCCAGCAGCCAAGGACAGGAGAATCAGCCCCAGCATTTT.

The V and J genes are TRBV7-6 and TRBJ2-1; 9 nucleotides line up with TRBD2. The junction had 8 bases not matched to a gene; V was cut back by 2 bases and J by 9 bases. The CDR3 contains 15 residues. The V gene's germline CDR1 is SGHVS and CDR2 FNYEAQ. The CDR3 spells CASSLLAGFNSEQFF. The CDR3 coding sequence is TGTGCCAGCAGCTTACTAGCGGGATTCAATAGTGAGCAGTTCTTC.

This rearrangement joins TRBV15 to TRBJ2-5; D is ambiguous. There are 15 residues in the CDR3. Germline CDR1 is LNHNV and CDR2 is YYDKDF (reference sequence). V lost 1 base, J lost 5 bases, and 14 bases lay in between. DNA of the CDR3: TGTGCCACCAGCAGAGGGGGATCGGGCCGCGAGACCCAGTACTTC. Amino acid sequence: CATSRGGSGRETQYF.

This clone turned up a few times. The CDR3: CASSTIAGAYNEQFF. The DNA of the CDR3 is TGTGCCAGCAGCACGATAGCGGGAGCCTACAATGAGCAGTTCTTC. The chain couples TRBV9 to TRBJ2-1; 9 positions agree with TRBD2. Germline V gene lookup returns CDR1 SGDLS and CDR2 YYNGEE. Losses at the gene ends were 4 bases for V and 2 bases for J; bases not matched to a gene: 4. The CDR3 loop spans 15 amino acids.

This rearrangement joins TRBV4-2 to TRBJ2-7, with D tentatively TRBD1 (7 bases). This CDR3 contains 16 residues. Germline loops: CDR1 LGHNA, CDR2 YNFKEQ. V was shortened by 2 bases and J by 4 bases, with 18 bases between the two germline ends. CDR3 coding DNA: TGTGCCAGCAGCCAATCCCAGGCCAGGGGGGAGTACGAGCAGTACTTC. Translated: CASSQSQARGEYEQYF.

CDR3 in DNA: TGTGCCAGTACTTACCAGACAGATCAGCCCCAGCATTTT. Amino acids: CASTYQTDQPQHF. The rearrangement joins TRBV19 to TRBJ1-5; D perhaps matches TRBD1 (5 bases). The CDR3 consists of 13 residues. CDR1 is LNHDA and CDR2 is SQIVND in the germline V gene (reference sequence). Between the trimmed V and J ends, which lost 7 bases and 5 bases, there was a span of 12 bases.

The chain has TRBV19 and TRBJ2-7, with TRBD1 as a possible D gene (5 bases). V lost 3 bases, J lost 7 bases, and 16 bases lay in between. Germline CDR1 and CDR2: LNHDA and SQIVND (reference sequence). The CDR3 is 14 amino acids. The CDR3 DNA reads as TGTGCCAGTAGTATTCAAGGGGCCCAGAAGGAGCAGTACTTC. Translating it yields CASSIQGAQKEQYF.

The CDR3 loop reads CASSWTSGRGMDTQYF. The CDR3 bases are TGTGCCAGCAGCTGGACTAGCGGGAGGGGAATGGATACGCAGTATTTT. The chain couples TRBV11-2 to TRBJ2-3; 15 positions agree with TRBD2. With 4 bases clipped from V and 6 bases from J, the junction kept 5 bases outside the gene matches. The CDR3 sequence is 16 residues long. Germline V lookup: CDR1 SGHAT, CDR2 FQNNGV. The entire variable domain, with the rest obtained from reference TRBV11-2 and TRBJ2-3, is as follows: EAGVAQSPRYKIIEKRQSVAFWCNPISGHATLYWYQQILGQGPKLLIQFQNNGVVDDSQLPKDRFSAERLKGVDSTLKIQPAKLEDSAVYLCASSWTSGRGMDTQYFGPGTRLTVL.

This rearrangement joins TRBV5-1 to TRBJ2-1, with D perhaps TRBD1 or TRBD2 (5 bases each). CDR1 and CDR2 (germline): SGHRS, YFSETQ. The CDR3 sequence is 14 residues long. Trimming cost V 4 bases and J 5 bases, with 13 bases left between them. CDR3 DNA: TGCGCCAGCAGCCTCCGGGACCCCCACAATGAGCAGTTCTTC. This translates into CASSLRDPHNEQFF.

The V gene is TRBV18, the J gene TRBJ1-2, with a possible D match to TRBD1 (5 bases). V lost 2 bases to trimming and J lost 4 bases, with 20 bases between them. Germline CDR1 is KGHSH and CDR2 is LQKENI. CDR3 length equals 17 residues. This CDR3 is CASSPGGSLGIGYGYTF. The CDR3 DNA is TGTGCCAGCTCACCAGGGGGAAGTTTAGGTATCGGCTATGGCTACACCTTC.

With regard to this clone: This may be a read error, as it is one base from a much larger clone. The genes are TRBV25-1 and TRBJ1-1, with 7 bases identical to TRBD1. Germline CDR1 is MGHDK and CDR2 is SYGVNS. This CDR3 spans 15 amino acids. The CDR3 region is CARSEGAGGVTEAFF. Written as DNA, the CDR3 is TGTGCCCGCAGTGAGGGGGCGGGGGGAGTCACTGAAGCTTTCTTT.

The gene calls are TRBV29-1 and TRBJ1-2, with TRBD1 as a possible D gene (5 bases). The germline V gene has CDR1 SQVTM and CDR2 ANQGSEA. The CDR3 runs 11 residues. With 4 bases removed from V and 3 bases from J, the gap between germline ends came to 6 bases. CDR3 region: CSVGGDYGYTF. CDR3 nucleotides: TGCAGCGTTGGGGGGGACTATGGCTACACCTTC.

This chain uses TRBV2 with TRBJ1-2; TRBD1 aligns across 9 bases. Germline V gives CDR1 SNHLY, CDR2 FYNNEI. This CDR3 comprises 14 residues. V was clipped by 6 bases and J by 4 bases; unmatched bases: 6. CDR3 loop: CASRGQGQIYGYTF. The CDR3 nucleotides read TGTGCCAGCAGAGGACAGGGGCAAATCTATGGCTACACCTTC. Drawing the rest from reference TRBV2 and TRBJ1-2, the complete variable domain is EPEVTQTPSHQVTQMGQEVILRCVPISNHLYFYWYRQILGQKVEFLVSFYNNEISEKSEIFDDQFSVERPDGSNFTLKIRSTKLEDSAMYFCASRGQGQIYGYTFGSGTRLTVV.

V and J are TRBV5-6 and TRBJ2-5; tentatively, D is TRBD2 (5 bases). The CDR3 covers 12 residues. Germline-derived CDR1 and CDR2 are SGHDT and YYEEEE. Trimming shortened V by 5 bases and J by 10 bases, and 15 bases separated the two germline ends. CDR3 sequence (DNA): TGTGCCAGCAGTGTCCGAGGGTGGAACCAGTACTTC. Its protein product is CASSVRGWNQYF.

This clone has only a few counts. The chain employs TRBV2 and TRBJ1-1, with D uncertain. V lost 2 bases, J lost 11 bases, and 9 bases lay in between. CDR1 is SNHLY, CDR2 FYNNEI, per germline. The CDR3 is 11 residues long. The DNA of the CDR3 is TGTGCCAGCAGTGAATACTCCCACGCTTTCTTT. It specifies CASSEYSHAFF.

V is TRBV10-1 and J is TRBJ2-3; a possible D gene is TRBD1 (5 bases). Germline values: CDR1 WNHNN, CDR2 SYGVQD (reference sequence). The CDR3 extends over 14 amino acids. Trimming pared 0 bases from V and 7 bases from J, leaving 11 bases between. CDR3 DNA sequence: TGCGCCAGCAGTGAGTCATTCCCAGGGAATACGCAGTATTTT. Protein sequence: CASSESFPGNTQYF.

This clone appeared many times. The rearrangement links TRBV27 to TRBJ1-6, with D unresolved. Germline V gene sequence: CDR1 MNHEY, CDR2 SMNVEV (reference sequence). The CDR3 spans 14 residues. V was trimmed by 4 bases and J by 7 bases, leaving 11 bases between them. DNA for the CDR3: TGTGCCAGCAGTTATAGGCAGCGCAATTCACCCCTCCACTTT. This codes for CASSYRQRNSPLHF.

V is TRBV7-9 and J is TRBJ1-5; TRBD1 is a possible D gene (5 bases). Germline CDR1 SEHNR, CDR2 FQNEAQ (reference sequence). V was clipped by 2 bases and J by 7 bases, with 9 bases between them. The CDR3 consists of 13 residues. The CDR3, as DNA: TGTGCCAGCAGCTTAAGGGGTGAGCAGCCCCAGCATTTT. Protein: CASSLRGEQPQHF.

The CDR3 loop is CASSVGQGAIYEQYF. For the CDR3, the DNA is TGTGCCAGTAGTGTCGGACAGGGGGCTATCTACGAGCAGTACTTC. This chain joins TRBV19 and TRBJ2-7, with 11 bases fitting TRBD1. V dropped 5 bases and J dropped 3; count of bases not matched to a gene: 6. CDR3 size: 15 residues. Germline CDR1 and CDR2: LNHDA and SQIVND (reference sequence). Combining the CDR3 with reference TRBV19 and TRBJ2-7 gives the whole variable domain DGGITQSPKYLFRKEGQNVTLSCEQNLNHDAMYWYRQDPGQGLRLIYYSQIVNDFQKGDIAEGYSVSREKKESFPLTVTSAQKNPTAFYLCASSVGQGAIYEQYFGPGTRLTVT.